This is a list of T cell receptor beta chains from one sample in a study of identical twins. TCRdb reprocessed the 5' RACE reads via MiXCR and lists one record per CDR3 protein. The repertoire has 700,000 to 950,000 distinct CDR3 sequences, 9% to 15% of them found once; the top ten carry roughly 1.6%. The sample was also reused in another study, on yellow fever vaccine responses in identical twins.

Sequenced: PBMCs. All receptors derive from a woman younger than 35 in good health. The CDR3 runs from the conserved cysteine through the conserved F or W. The D gene is left open where the match is weak. A clone size is listed for some rows: how often the clone was seen (once, few, many), or a class if it is expanded.

size,J,V,D,DNA,CDR3
few,TRBJ2-2,TRBV7-7,NA,TGTGCCAGCAGCTTAGATGGGGATGACGGGGAGCTGTTTTTT,CASSLDGDDGELFF
many,TRBJ1-1,TRBV12-3/TRBV12-4,NA,TGTGCCAGCAGTTCCGACATGAACACTGAAGCTTTCTTT,CASSSDMNTEAFF
few,TRBJ2-5,TRBV3-1,TRBD2,TGTGCCAGCAGCCAGACGGGGGGGCTTCGCGAGACCCAGTACTTC,CASSQTGGLRETQYF
few,TRBJ2-3,TRBV20-1,TRBD2,TGCAGTGCTAGAACTAGCGGGGAGATAGATACGCAGTATTTT,CSARTSGEIDTQYF
NA,TRBJ2-2,TRBV20-1,TRBD2,TGCAGTGCTAGAGATCCGGGACTAGCAGGAAACACCGGGGAGCTGTTTTTT,CSARDPGLAGNTGELFF
few,TRBJ1-1,TRBV20-1,TRBD1,TGCAGTGCTAGAGTGTGGGACAGGCCCGAGGTAGCTTTCTTT,CSARVWDRPEVAFF
few,TRBJ2-1,TRBV7-9,TRBD2,TGTGCCAGCAGTTCAGGACTAGCGGATGAGCAGTTCTTC,CASSSGLADEQFF
few,TRBJ1-2,TRBV20-1,NA,TGCAGTGCCCCAGGCGATTTCGGTGTCTATGGCTACACCTTC,CSAPGDFGVYGYTF
few,TRBJ1-4,TRBV20-1,NA,TGCAGTGCTAGCGGGGGAGCTAATGAAAAACTGTTTTTT,CSASGGANEKLFF
NA,TRBJ2-1,TRBV4-1,NA,TGCGCCAGCAGCCAAGATTATGATGGAGTGGACGAGCAGTTCTTC,CASSQDYDGVDEQFF
NA,TRBJ1-6,TRBV12-1,NA,TGTGCCAGCAGCGCCCAGGGGAGCGCGGTGTCACCCCTCCACTTT,CASSAQGSAVSPLHF
few,TRBJ1-4,TRBV5-6,TRBD1,TGTGCCAGCAGCTTGCCGAGTAAGGGGGCCCATGAAAAACTGTTTTTT,CASSLPSKGAHEKLFF
many,TRBJ1-1,TRBV5-1,NA,TGCGCCAGCAACCGGGTAATTGGAGACACTGAAGCTTTCTTT,CASNRVIGDTEAFF
NA,TRBJ2-1,TRBV24-1,NA,TGTGCCACCGGGTCAACAGGGGGGGGTAATGAGCAGTTCTTC,CATGSTGGGNEQFF
NA,TRBJ2-7,TRBV29-1,TRBD2,TGCAGCGTCCCAAGCGGGATGCCGTCCTACGAGCAGTACTTC,CSVPSGMPSYEQYF
few,TRBJ2-2,TRBV3-1,NA,TGTGCCAGCAGCCAAGAAATTCTGGAAGGCGGGGAGCTGTTTTTT,CASSQEILEGGELFF
few,TRBJ2-5,TRBV6-1,NA,TGTGCCAGCACACGGACAGGGAGGGCCAAAGAGACCCAGTACTTC,CASTRTGRAKETQYF
few,TRBJ2-1,TRBV29-1,NA,TGCAGCGTTGAACGCGGCAACAATGAGCAGTTCTTC,CSVERGNNEQFF
NA,TRBJ1-2,TRBV7-2,NA,TGTGCCAGCAGCTTGGGTACGGCGATTAGAACCAATGGCTACACCTTC,CASSLGTAIRTNGYTF
few,TRBJ2-1,TRBV7-3,NA,TGTGCCAGCAGCCCCAGGGGGCGGGAGAAATACTCCTACAATGAGCAGTTCTTC,CASSPRGREKYSYNEQFF
few,TRBJ2-7,TRBV11-3,NA,TGTGCCAGCAGCTTAACTAGTGGGAACTCCTACGAGCAGTACTTC,CASSLTSGNSYEQYF
NA,TRBJ2-7,TRBV3-1,TRBD2,TGTGCCAGCAGCCGCCAGCTAGCGGGAGGGAACGAGCAGTACTTC,CASSRQLAGGNEQYF
many,TRBJ2-3,TRBV20-1,TRBD2,TGCAGTATAGCGGGAGCCGCGGATACGCAGTATTTT,CSIAGAADTQYF
NA,TRBJ2-3,TRBV24-1,TRBD2,TGTGCCACCAGTGATGCCGGACTAGCGGCCACCACAGATACGCAGTATTTT,CATSDAGLAATTDTQYF
NA,TRBJ2-1,TRBV3-1,TRBD2,TGTACCAGCAGTTCGGGGACTAGCGGGAGAGGGAGCTCCTACAATGAGCAGTTCTTC,CTSSSGTSGRGSSYNEQFF
NA,TRBJ2-3,TRBV5-1,NA,TGCGCCAGCAGCTTGGGGGGGAACGAAGATACGCAGTATTTT,CASSLGGNEDTQYF
NA,TRBJ2-7,TRBV12-3/TRBV12-4,NA,TGTGCCAGCAGTGTACAGGGAAACCACCATGGGCAGTACTTC,CASSVQGNHHGQYF
many,TRBJ2-3,TRBV12-3/TRBV12-4,NA,TGTGCCAGCAGTTTCGGGAAGTCTGGCGATACGCAGTATTTT,CASSFGKSGDTQYF
many,TRBJ2-1,TRBV2,NA,TGTGCCAGCAGTCTAGCGAACTCCTACAATGAGCAGTTCTTC,CASSLANSYNEQFF
NA,TRBJ1-1,TRBV7-9,TRBD1,TGTGCCAGCAGCAGGGGACAGGGGGACGTTCGCGAAGCTTTCTTT,CASSRGQGDVREAFF
NA,TRBJ1-2,TRBV12-3/TRBV12-4,NA,TGTGCCAGCAGGTTGGCGGGGATCTATGGCTACACCTTC,CASRLAGIYGYTF